The rows below give T cell receptor beta chains drawn from one sample of a study of T cells in Graves' hyperthyroidism and ophthalmopathy. TCRdb re-called the multiplex PCR reads through MiXCR, storing one row per CDR3 protein. Among roughly 740,000 distinct CDR3 sequences listed, less than 20% were seen once. The material sequenced was blood. All receptors come from a man aged 18 to 30 with Graves' hyperthyroidism. Both conserved end residues are part of each CDR3. A D gene is named only where the DNA matches it firmly. Clone size is shown for a subset of rows, as once, few, many or a class of expanded clone.

V gene	J gene	clone size	D gene	CDR3 DNA	CDR3 protein
TRBV28	TRBJ2-7	many	-	TGTGCCAGCTTGAAAGACGAGCAGTACTTC	CASLKDEQYF
TRBV7-9	TRBJ2-5	many	TRBD2	TGTGCCAGCAGACGCCCTGGGACTAGCGGGAATCTGTACTTC	CASRRPGTSGNLYF
TRBV6-2/TRBV6-3	TRBJ2-5	-	-	TGTGCCAGCACCGCCCTAGGAGGGACCCAGTACTTC	CASTALGGTQYF
TRBV4-2	TRBJ1-1	-	-	TGTGCCAGCAGCATGCGATCGGGAGGCACTGAAGCTTTCTTT	CASSMRSGGTEAFF
TRBV12-5	TRBJ2-4	-	TRBD1	TGTGCTAGTGGACCCCGGGACAGGGGATTTGGGAAAAACATTCAGTACTTC	CASGPRDRGFGKNIQYF
TRBV30	TRBJ2-7	-	TRBD2	TGTGCCTGGAGTGGGACTAGCGGGACGTACGAGCAGTACTTC	CAWSGTSGTYEQYF
TRBV28	TRBJ1-5	many	-	TGTGCCAGCAGCACCTATGGGCGACAGCCCCAGCATTTT	CASSTYGRQPQHF
TRBV9	TRBJ1-1	many	-	TGTGCCAGCAGCGTAGGGCCGATGAACACTGAAGCTTTCTTT	CASSVGPMNTEAFF
TRBV12-5	TRBJ1-4	many	-	TGTGCTAGTGGTTTGGTACGGTCTGCCGAGCTACCAACTAATGAAAAACTGTTTTTT	CASGLVRSAELPTNEKLFF
TRBV2	TRBJ2-3	-	-	TGTGCCAGCAGTGACGGGAGGGGGCGCGCAGATACGCAGTATTTT	CASSDGRGRADTQYF
TRBV4-3	TRBJ1-2	few	TRBD1	TGCGCCAGCAGCCAAGACGGGACAGGGGAAGGCTACACCTTC	CASSQDGTGEGYTF
TRBV10-3	TRBJ2-1	-	TRBD2	TGTGCCATCAGTGTCCCGCGGGAGGGCCGGGAGCAGTTCTTC	CAISVPREGREQFF
TRBV28	TRBJ2-7	many	-	TGTGCCAGCAGTGCTCTGGACCGTGCCTACGAGCAGTACTTC	CASSALDRAYEQYF
TRBV5-1	TRBJ2-7	-	-	TGCGCCAGCAGCTATGGGAGTTCCGACTACGAGCAGTACTTC	CASSYGSSDYEQYF
TRBV27	TRBJ2-1	few	-	TGTGCCGGCCCCGGGGGCAATGAGCAGTTCTTC	CAGPGGNEQFF
TRBV5-6	TRBJ2-3	-	TRBD2	TGTGCCAGCAGCCTTCTTCTAGCGGGCTCTACAGATACGCAGTATTTT	CASSLLLAGSTDTQYF
TRBV30	TRBJ2-7	many	-	TGTGCCTGGAGTGAGATGGACAGATCCTACGAGCAGTACTTC	CAWSEMDRSYEQYF
TRBV12-3/TRBV12-4	TRBJ1-5	many	-	TGTGCCAGCAGTTTAATGGCTCAGCCCCAGCATTTT	CASSLMAQPQHF
TRBV2	TRBJ2-2	many	TRBD2	TGTGCCAGCACCGGGACTAGCGGGAGATATAGCGGGGAGCTGTTTTTT	CASTGTSGRYSGELFF
TRBV7-9	TRBJ2-1	many	TRBD2	TGTGCCAGCAGCGTTCTAGCGGACATCTACAATGAGCAGTTCTTC	CASSVLADIYNEQFF
TRBV20-1	TRBJ1-1	many	-	TGCAGTGCTAGTCTTACATATAACACTGAAGCTTTCTTT	CSASLTYNTEAFF
TRBV11-3	TRBJ1-5	few	TRBD1	TGTGCCAGCAGCTTAGCGACAGGGGGTTATAGCAATCAGCCCCAGCATTTT	CASSLATGGYSNQPQHF
TRBV29-1	TRBJ2-1	-	TRBD2	TGCAGCATACCGCCCGGGGGTGCGGGGGGAGAGCAGTTCTTC	CSIPPGGAGGEQFF
TRBV12-3/TRBV12-4	TRBJ1-1	many	-	TGTGCCAGCAGTCAGACAGGACAGAACACTGAAGCTTTCTTT	CASSQTGQNTEAFF